Shown below are 9 T cell receptor beta chains from a single sample sequenced in a study of OX40 agonist ivuxolimab in advanced cancers. The repertoire was sequenced with immunoSEQ multiplex PCR; TCRdb's copy has only in-frame clones and lacks some. Of roughly 86,000 clones listed, just over 90% are singletons. The starting material was CD4+ or CD8+ T cells sorted from blood, obtained in a trial of the OX40 agonist ivuxolimab. The source is an adult with an advanced solid tumor such as melanoma, head and neck, liver or kidney cancer.

The genes are TRBV28 and TRBJ1-5; 7 nucleotides align to TRBD1. In germline, CDR1 is MDHEN, CDR2 SYDVKM. CDR3 length equals 14 residues. The junction had 9 bases not matched to a gene; V was cut back by 6 bases and J by 7 bases. The CDR3 spells CASSGPSTGQPQHF. CDR3 nucleotide sequence: TGTGCCAGCAGCGGGCCCTCGACAGGGCAGCCCCAGCATTTT.

CDR3 amino acids: CASSLGLYNEQFF. Written as DNA, the CDR3 is TGTGCCAGCAGCTTGGGTCTATACAATGAGCAGTTCTTC. This rearrangement joins TRBV5-4 to TRBJ2-1; no definite D call. Germline-derived CDR1 and CDR2 are SGHNT and YYREEE (reference sequence). V was shortened by 0 bases and J by 4 bases, with 5 bases between the two germline ends. This CDR3 contains 13 residues. Filled out from reference TRBV5-4 and TRBJ2-1, the complete variable domain reads ETGVTQSPTHLIKTRGQQVTLRCSSQSGHNTVSWYQQALGQGPQFIFQYYREEENGRGNFPPRFSGLQFPNYSSELNVNALELDDSALYLCASSLGLYNEQFFGPGTRLTVL.

The CDR3: CASSAPGRWFF. CDR3 sequence (DNA): TGTGCCAGCAGCGCCCCCGGGCGTTGGTTCTTC. The chain uses TRBV7-2 and TRBJ2-1; D uncertain. Germline values: CDR1 SGHTA, CDR2 FQGNSA. The CDR3 is 11 amino acids. V lost 5 bases, J lost 15 bases, and 14 bases lay in between.

The gene calls are TRBV5-5 and TRBJ1-5, with no clear D. V lost 0 bases and J lost 4, with 2 bases in between. CDR3 length equals 12 residues. CDR1 and CDR2 (germline): SGHKS, YYEKEE (reference sequence). The CDR3 loop is CASSLGNQPQHF. The CDR3 nucleotides are TGTGCCAGCAGCTTGGGGAATCAGCCCCAGCATTTT.

This chain links TRBV5-1 with TRBJ2-2; 10 bases align to TRBD2. V trimming: 1 base; J trimming: 6 bases; junction bases outside the gene matches: 3. The V gene's germline CDR1 is SGHRS and CDR2 YFSETQ. This CDR3 contains 15 residues. The CDR3 sequence is CASSLPSGSSGELFF. CDR3 sequence (DNA): TGCGCCAGCAGCTTGCCTAGCGGGAGCTCCGGGGAGCTGTTTTTT. The entire variable domain, with the rest obtained from reference TRBV5-1 and TRBJ2-2, is as follows: KAGVTQTPRYLIKTRGQQVTLSCSPISGHRSVSWYQQTPGQGLQFLFEYFSETQRNKGNFPGRFSGRQFSNSRSEMNVSTLELGDSALYLCASSLPSGSSGELFFGEGSRLTVL.

The genes are TRBV5-4 and TRBJ2-7; the D gene is possibly TRBD1 (6 bases). The CDR3 consists of 14 residues. V shed 3 bases and J shed 7 bases, with 17 bases lying between them. Germline lookup yields CDR1 SGHNT and CDR2 YYREEE (reference sequence). The CDR3 DNA is TGTGCCAGCAGCTCACAGGGCCCACCCTGGGAGCAGTACTTC. Encoded protein: CASSSQGPPWEQYF.

The CDR3 is CASSSGVSNEKLFF. The DNA for the CDR3 is TGTGCCAGCAGCTCAGGGGTATCTAATGAAAAACTGTTTTTT. The chain links TRBV7-9 to TRBJ1-4; TRBD1 is a possible D gene (6 bases). CDR1 SEHNR and CDR2 FQNEAQ come from the germline V gene (reference sequence). The CDR3 contains 14 residues. V lost 4 bases, J lost 3 bases, and 9 bases lay in between.

The chain joins TRBV18 to TRBJ1-2; 8 bases are a match to TRBD1. The CDR3 is 16 residues long. Per germline, CDR1 KGHSH and CDR2 LQKENI. V lost 0 bases, J lost 2 bases, and 5 bases stayed unmatched. The CDR3 DNA reads as TGTGCCAGCTCACCACCCGCCCAGGGGGCAAACTATGGCTACACCTTC. Amino acids: CASSPPAQGANYGYTF.

This chain joins TRBV6-6 and TRBJ1-5; perhaps TRBD1 as D (5 bases). The germline V and J ends were trimmed by 2 bases and 7 bases, with 9 bases remaining between them. The germline CDR1 and CDR2 sequences are MNHNY and SVGAGI (reference sequence). The CDR3 sequence is 13 residues long. CDR3 nucleotides: TGTGCCAGCAGTTACGCGGGGGAACAGCCCCAGCATTTT. It translates to CASSYAGEQPQHF.